This T cell receptor (beta chain) was recorded in a study of a mutant IDH1 vaccine in newly diagnosed glioma (dated by TCRdb to about 2021). Looking at the study overall: Patients received eight vaccinations in weeks 1, 3, 5, 7, 11, 15, 19 and 23, corresponding to visits V03 through V10. Vaccination began 4-6 weeks after radiotherapy alone, or alongside temozolomide cycles in the chemotherapy-containing groups. Of the approximately 29 treated patients, about 62% were male and around 38% were female, and a mean age of roughly 41 years was recorded. Prior to enrollment, patients had been given standard therapy consisting of radiotherapy alone, temozolomide alone, or radiochemotherapy with temozolomide, with the combination given to most patients. Peripheral blood was collected at six visits: V03 (baseline), V05, V07, V10, V12 and V13. Longitudinal TCRB deep sequencing was performed for around 23 treated patients wherever samples were available for exploratory analyses. The paper's findings and limits, for the study overall: PBMC samples for TCRB deep sequencing were selected based on availability. No apparent relationship was observed between pseudoprogression and alterations in the top peripheral T cell clonotypes detected by TCRB sequencing. The authors stated that sample limitations prevented analyses of patient blood samples from being reproduced. Across multiple MHC alleles, vaccine-induced immune responses were seen in approximately 93% of patients.

Explained via the paper, the time point label denotes: week 11, during vaccination. Each vaccine dose was 300 ug of a 20-mer mutant IDH1 peptide in Montanide, given subcutaneously with topical imiquimod. The donors had newly diagnosed IDH1-mutant astrocytomas of WHO grade 3 or 4 that showed loss of nuclear ATRX. The samples were drawn from NOA16, a multicentre, single-arm, open-label phase I trial in Germany that tested a mutant IDH1 peptide vaccine in humans for the first time. Genomic DNA for TCRB sequencing was isolated from EDTA blood with the DNeasy Blood and Tissue Kit. CDR1 MNHEY and CDR2 SMNVEV are derived from the germline V gene (reference sequence). V is trimmed back by 6 bases and J by 1 base, and the junction contains 3 bases that no gene match accounts for. Reading from cysteine to phenylalanine, the CDR3 counts 14 amino acids. The kept DNA is CDR3 alone, 42 bases in frame from the first base.

This clone was seen only a few times. Its antigen specificity is not known. Per-base quality was not reported, and no clone a single base away is much larger than it. The method behind the library was the immunoSEQ multiplex PCR assay. Rearranged TCR beta chain sequences were amplified with the hsTCRB Kit following the manufacturer's protocol. An Illumina MiSeq was used to sequence the TCRB libraries. Under the source paper's analysis protocol: The kit vendor's proprietary platform handled demultiplexing, trimming and gene mapping. In TCRdb, the immuneACCESS table is reduced to in-frame sequences with V and J assigned. These tables do not hold every clone; where another copy was compared, an unresolved V gene accounts for under half, and the others remain unexplained. The V and J calls and clone size are taken from that table; D and trimming were inferred from the DNA. The sample table records about 64,000 clones; roughly 83% of these occur just once. The ten most abundant clones make up roughly 9% of the sample.

Sequenced material: PBMCs, taken from a glioma patient whose treatment included an IDH1 peptide vaccine. The receptor was derived from a woman in her forties or fifties with glioma. The chain employs TRBV27 and TRBJ2-1; the central 7 bases match TRBD2. The CDR3 region reads CASSGLDSYNEQFF. The sequence in DNA is TGTGCCAGCAGCGGACTAGATTCCTACAATGAGCAGTTCTTC.